Sequencing of this T cell receptor (beta chain) was carried out in a study of OX40 agonist ivuxolimab in advanced cancers. The CDR3 extends over 13 amino acids. J lost 10 bases, V lost 5 bases, and 8 bases had no gene match. Germline CDR1 reads PRHDT; CDR2 reads FYEKMQ (reference sequence). Repertoires were generated with immunoSEQ multiplex PCR, while TCRdb's copy carries only in-frame clones and drops some. The table records tens of thousands of clones, about 81% of them present only once. The input for sequencing was CD4+ or CD8+ T cells sorted from blood, taken in a trial of the OX40 agonist ivuxolimab. This chain joins TRBV13 and TRBJ2-1; 7 bases match TRBD1. The TCR originated in an adult with an advanced solid tumor such as melanoma, head and neck, liver or kidney cancer. The CDR3 reads CASSITGAHEQFF. The CDR3 DNA reads TGTGCCAGCAGCATCACAGGGGCCCACGAGCAGTTCTTC.